The TCR beta chain described here comes from a study of cytomegalovirus exposure and HLA in healthy donors. Whole-study context: Earlier sequencing of about 179 million T cells yielded around 100 million unique TCR beta sequences. Study results and caveats: Researchers reported in a later analysis that a missense DCLRE1C variant was tied to TCR beta V- and J-gene trimming. The authors later found HLA-associated TCR beta chains more clonally expanded than equally common others. Researchers had no immune exposure information except CMV serostatus available.

On this clone: What it binds is unknown.

Trimming at V came to 2 bases and at J to 2 bases, leaving 9 bases not matched to a gene. The CDR3 has 16 amino acids. The V gene's germline CDR1 is SGHRS and CDR2 YFSETQ. The PCR was carried out with 60 Vbeta primers and 13 Jbeta primers. Using immunoSEQ multiplex PCR, the repertoire was profiled, and TCRdb retains in-frame clones only, with some absent. The sample totals roughly 39,000 clones. The sequencing sample was made of PBMCs. V and J are TRBV5-1 and TRBJ2-5, with 7 bases matching TRBD1. The receptor comes from a woman aged 30 to 39 in good health and CMV-seropositive. CDR3 bases: TGCGCCAGCAGCTTCGTCCTGGGACAGCGTCAAGAGACCCAGTACTTC. It translates to CASSFVLGQRQETQYF.